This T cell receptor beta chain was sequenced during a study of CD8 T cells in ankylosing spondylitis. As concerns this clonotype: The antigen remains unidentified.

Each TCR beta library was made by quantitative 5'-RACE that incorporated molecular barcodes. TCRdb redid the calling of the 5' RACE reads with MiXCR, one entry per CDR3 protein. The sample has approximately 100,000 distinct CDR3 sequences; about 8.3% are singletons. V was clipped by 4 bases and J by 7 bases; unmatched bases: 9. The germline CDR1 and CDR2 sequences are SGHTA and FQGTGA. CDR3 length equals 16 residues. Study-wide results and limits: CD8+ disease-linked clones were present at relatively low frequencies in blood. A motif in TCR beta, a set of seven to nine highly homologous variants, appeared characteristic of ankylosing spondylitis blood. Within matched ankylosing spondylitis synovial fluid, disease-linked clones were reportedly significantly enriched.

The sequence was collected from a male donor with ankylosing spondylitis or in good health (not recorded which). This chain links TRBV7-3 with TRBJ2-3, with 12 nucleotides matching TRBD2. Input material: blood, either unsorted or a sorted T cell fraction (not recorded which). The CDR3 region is CASSSSGGGLGNTQYF. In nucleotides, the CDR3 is TGTGCCAGCAGCTCTAGCGGGGGGGGCTTGGGAAATACGCAGTATTTT. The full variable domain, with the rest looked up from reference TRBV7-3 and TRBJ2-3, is GAGVSQTPSNKVTEKGKYVELRCDPISGHTALYWYRQSLGQGPEFLIYFQGTGAADDSGLPNDRFFAVRPEGSVSTLKIQRTERGDSAVYLCASSSSGGGLGNTQYFGPGTRLTVL.